The rows below give T cell receptor beta chains drawn from one sample of a study of blood T cell repertoires in COVID-19. The method was immunoSEQ multiplex PCR; TCRdb's version includes in-frame clones alone and lacks a portion of them. The table has roughly 17,000 clones, over 85% seen once. What was sequenced was peripheral blood. The origin of the receptors is a human donor in a cohort sampled during active COVID-19. Both conserved end residues are part of each CDR3. The D gene is left open where the match is weak. Size values are once, few and many counts, or a class for expanded clones, and some rows have none.

size	D	J	V	DNA	CDR3
.	TRBD2	TRBJ2-7	TRBV11-2	TGTGCCAGCAGCTCCCCCTCCGCCGAGCGGGAGGGACGCTACGAGCAGTACTTC	CASSSPSAEREGRYEQYF
.	TRBD2	TRBJ2-1	TRBV2	TGTGCCAGCAGTCTTCCTCCCGGGACTAGCGGCGATGAGCAGTTCTTC	CASSLPPGTSGDEQFF
.	.	TRBJ1-1	TRBV5-5	TGTGCCAGCAGCTTTACAGGTAACACTGAAGCTTTCTTT	CASSFTGNTEAFF
.	.	TRBJ2-7	TRBV6-5	TGTGCCAGCAGTTCCCCGGGCGGGGCCTACGAGCAGTACTTC	CASSSPGGAYEQYF
.	.	TRBJ1-3	TRBV7-9	TGTGCCAGCAGTGCTAGTGGAAACACCATATATTTT	CASSASGNTIYF
.	.	TRBJ2-7	TRBV28	TGTGCCAGCAGTTCCCCCGGCGGATCCTACGAGCAGTACTTC	CASSSPGGSYEQYF
once	.	TRBJ2-7	TRBV7-8	TGTGCCAGCAGCTTAGATGTGACAGCCGATAAGTACTTC	CASSLDVTADKYF
once	.	TRBJ2-6	TRBV28	TGTGCCAGCAGTCCATATTTGGGAAGGGGGGGAGTCAACGTCCTGACTTTC	CASSPYLGRGGVNVLTF
.	TRBD1	TRBJ1-2	TRBV28	TGTGCCAGCAGATCCGGGACAGGGGAAATGAGTGGCTACACCTTC	CASRSGTGEMSGYTF
.	.	TRBJ1-2	TRBV11-2	TGTGCCAGCAGCACACGGGACGGAGGGCGTCATGGCTACACCTTC	CASSTRDGGRHGYTF
.	TRBD2	TRBJ2-1	TRBV5-4	TGTGCCAGCAGCCGGAGGGGAGGGCACTACAATGAGCAGTTCTTC	CASSRRGGHYNEQFF
.	.	TRBJ1-5	TRBV2	TGTGCCAGCAGATCGATAACAGGCAATCAGCCCCAGCATTTT	CASRSITGNQPQHF
few	.	TRBJ1-1	TRBV28	TGTGCCAGCAGTTATAGGGGGGGAGGGAACACTGAAGCTTTCTTT	CASSYRGGGNTEAFF
.	TRBD2	TRBJ2-1	TRBV2	TGTGCCAGCAGGGGATCTAGCGGGAGCTCCTACAATGAGCAGTTCTTC	CASRGSSGSSYNEQFF
.	TRBD2	TRBJ2-1	TRBV3-1/TRBV3-2	TGTGCCAGCAGCCAAGAGGCTAGCGGGCTTTACAATGAGCAGTTCTTC	CASSQEASGLYNEQFF
.	.	TRBJ1-2	TRBV7-2	TGTGCCAGCAGCTTAGACGGGGGAGGTAACTATGGCTACACCTTC	CASSLDGGGNYGYTF
.	TRBD1	TRBJ2-7	TRBV5-1	TGCGCCAGCAGCTTTCCAGCAACAGGGGGGAATTCCTACGAGCAGTACTTC	CASSFPATGGNSYEQYF
.	.	TRBJ1-2	TRBV5-1	TGCGCCAGCAGCTCCCAGGGGTCCAATGGCTACACCTTC	CASSSQGSNGYTF
.	TRBD1	TRBJ2-7	TRBV5-6	TGTGCCAGCCGACAGGGGGCTACCTACGAGCAGTACTTC	CASRQGATYEQYF
.	TRBD1	TRBJ2-3	TRBV11-1	TGTGCCAGCAGCTTATGGACAGGTTCCCTCACAGATACGCAGTATTTT	CASSLWTGSLTDTQYF
few	TRBD2	TRBJ2-7	TRBV7-9	TGTGCCAGCAGCTTTGGGACTAGCGGGAGCTCGTACGAGCAGTACTTC	CASSFGTSGSSYEQYF
.	TRBD2	TRBJ2-3	TRBV5-1	TGCGCCAGCAGCTCTCTAGCGGGCACAGATACGCAGTATTTT	CASSSLAGTDTQYF
.	TRBD1	TRBJ1-4	TRBV3-1/TRBV3-2	TGTGCCAGCAGCCAAGGAGGGACAGGGTTTGAAAAACTGTTTTTT	CASSQGGTGFEKLFF
.	.	TRBJ2-1	TRBV5-1	TGCGCCAGCAGCGATATGCGGGGTTACAATGAGCAGTTCTTC	CASSDMRGYNEQFF
.	TRBD2	TRBJ2-7	TRBV9	TGTGCCAGCAGCGTAGAGGGTAGCGGGAGGGGCGAGCAGTACTTC	CASSVEGSGRGEQYF
.	TRBD1	TRBJ2-1	TRBV6-6	TGTGCCAGCAGGTATCGGACAGGGACTGATTACAATGAGCAGTTCTTC	CASRYRTGTDYNEQFF
.	TRBD1	TRBJ1-3	TRBV24-1	TGTGCCACCAGTGGGACAGGCTCTGGAAACACCATATATTTT	CATSGTGSGNTIYF
.	.	TRBJ1-6	TRBV6-5	TGTGCCAGCCTAACAGGGTACAATTCACCCCTCCACTTT	CASLTGYNSPLHF
.	.	TRBJ2-3	TRBV9	TGTGCCAGCAGCCCATCGGAGACGAATTCAGATACGCAGTATTTT	CASSPSETNSDTQYF
.	.	TRBJ2-2	TRBV7-9	TGTGCCCTCCACCTCTACGGGGAGCTGTTTTTT	CALHLYGELFF
once	TRBD1	TRBJ1-4	TRBV23-1	TGCGCCAGCAGTCGCCCGGGACAGTCTAATGAAAAACTGTTTTTT	CASSRPGQSNEKLFF
.	TRBD2	TRBJ2-7	TRBV27	TGTGCCAGCAGTTTAGCGGAGGGACTAGCGGGAGGGCCTGAATACGAGCAGTACTTC	CASSLAEGLAGGPEYEQYF
.	.	TRBJ2-7	TRBV6-5	TGTGCCAGCAACAAACTGGGCCGGCGTTCCTACGAGCAGTACTTC	CASNKLGRRSYEQYF
few	.	TRBJ2-7	TRBV2	TGTGCCAGCAGCCGACAGATATACGAGCAGTACTTC	CASSRQIYEQYF
medium-sized	.	TRBJ2-7	TRBV7-9	TGTGCCAGCAGCCCCGGAGTAGTCGCCGAGCAGTACTTC	CASSPGVVAEQYF
.	TRBD1	TRBJ1-6	TRBV9	TGTGCCAGCAGCGTACAGGGGGGAGAATCACCCCTCCACTTT	CASSVQGGESPLHF
few	.	TRBJ2-7	TRBV7-8	TGTGCCAGCAGCCCCCGGGAGACCTCCTACGAGCAGTACTTC	CASSPRETSYEQYF
.	TRBD1	TRBJ2-1	TRBV30	TGTGCCTGGGACAGGGGGTACAAGGCTGTCAATGAGCAGTTCTTC	CAWDRGYKAVNEQFF
.	TRBD1	TRBJ1-1	TRBV28	TGTGCCAGCAGTTTACACAGGGGGAACACTGAAGCTTTCTTT	CASSLHRGNTEAFF
.	TRBD1	TRBJ1-5	TRBV28	TGTGCCAGCGGGACAGGGTTCTTCAATCAGCCCCAGCATTTT	CASGTGFFNQPQHF
.	TRBD2	TRBJ2-3	TRBV7-3	TGTGCCAGCAGCTTAACGGCCGGGACTAGCGGGACCCATACGCAGTATTTT	CASSLTAGTSGTHTQYF
.	TRBD1	TRBJ2-2	TRBV6-1	TGTGCCAGCAGTGAGAGGACAGGGGCGGGGACCGGGGAGCTGTTTTTT	CASSERTGAGTGELFF
.	.	TRBJ2-7	TRBV3-1/TRBV3-2	TGTGCCAGCAGCCCTGGACTACCTCCCGAGCAGTACTTC	CASSPGLPPEQYF